These 23 T cell receptor beta chains originate from one sample sequenced in a study of blood T cell repertoires in COVID-19. The assay was immunoSEQ multiplex PCR, and TCRdb's table has in-frame clones only and misses some. The table lists around 100,000 clones, 80% to 90% of them singletons. The sample taken for sequencing was peripheral blood. The source of these receptors is a man over 45 with COVID-19, enrolled during active disease.

The genes are TRBV18 and TRBJ1-5; D not resolved. Germline assignment: CDR1 KGHSH and CDR2 LQKENI. Trimming left V 6 bases short and J 0 bases short, with 9 bases between. This CDR3 has 14 residues. The CDR3 here is CASSGFNSNQPQHF. Here the CDR3 DNA reads TGTGCCAGCTCCGGGTTCAATAGCAATCAGCCCCAGCATTTT.

This chain links TRBV15 with TRBJ2-5; TRBD1 matches at 8 bases. The CDR3 contains 16 residues. Germline lookup yields CDR1 LNHNV and CDR2 YYDKDF (reference sequence). The V and J ends lost 5 bases and 1 base, in that order; junction bases with no gene match: 9. The CDR3 coding sequence is TGTGCCACCAGCCGGACGGGACAGGCATTCCAAGAGACCCAGTACTTC. This gives the protein CATSRTGQAFQETQYF.

V gene TRBV5-1 combines with J gene TRBJ1-3; 7 bases line up with TRBD1. Unmatched junction bases numbered 7, after V lost 0 bases and J lost 1 base. The CDR3 extends over 17 amino acids. The V gene's germline CDR1 is SGHRS and CDR2 YFSETQ. The CDR3 reads CASSLVPGTASGNTIYF. CDR3 sequence (DNA): TGCGCCAGCAGCTTGGTTCCCGGGACAGCTTCTGGAAACACCATATATTTT.

V and J are TRBV27 and TRBJ2-1; 10 bases are a match to TRBD2. The CDR3 contains 16 residues. Germline CDR1 and CDR2: MNHEY and SMNVEV (reference sequence). After removal of 6 bases from V and 0 bases from J, the junction contained 5 bases not matched to a gene. In DNA form, the CDR3 reads TGTGCCAGCAGCTATTTAGCGGGGGGCTCCTACAATGAGCAGTTCTTC. It encodes CASSYLAGGSYNEQFF.

The chain recombines TRBV18 with TRBJ1-2; possible D gene TRBD1, 6 bases. Germline values: CDR1 KGHSH, CDR2 LQKENI. This CDR3 is 16 amino acids long. Trimming removed 4 bases at V and 4 bases at J, with 19 bases between. The CDR3 nucleotides are TGTGCCAGCTCACGGGGGACACCAAAAAACCTCTATGGCTACACCTTC. It encodes CASSRGTPKNLYGYTF.

This chain connects TRBV4-1 to TRBJ1-2, with D uncertain. The CDR3 is 14 residues long. The ends were cut back, 1 base at V and 2 bases at J, with 8 bases in the middle. Germline V CDR1 and CDR2: MGHRA, YSYEKL. The DNA of the CDR3 is TGCGCCAGCAGCCAAGCTGGAGTGAACTATGGCTACACCTTC. The encoded protein is CASSQAGVNYGYTF.

The chain uses TRBV19 and TRBJ2-7; D not resolved. V lost 4 bases and J lost 2, with 12 bases in between. The CDR3 extends over 14 amino acids. Germline loops: CDR1 LNHDA, CDR2 SQIVND (reference sequence). CDR3 DNA: TGTGCCAGTAGTACAGGCGTATCAACCTACGAGCAGTACTTC. Protein sequence: CASSTGVSTYEQYF.

The chain joins TRBV11-2 to TRBJ2-3; 10 nucleotides line up with TRBD2. The CDR3 runs to 16 residues. Trimming cost V 5 bases and J 5 bases; bases outside gene matches: 10. The germline V gene encodes CDR1 SGHAT and CDR2 FQNNGV. CDR3 residues: CASSETSGAYRDTQYF. CDR3 coding DNA: TGTGCCAGCAGCGAAACTAGCGGGGCATACCGAGATACGCAGTATTTT.

The J gene is TRBJ2-7, the V gene TRBV5-3; 7 positions agree with TRBD1. TRBV5-3 is reported as an ORF; its role is uncertain. The V gene end was trimmed by 1 base and the J gene end by 3 bases; junction bases not matched to a gene: 4. This CDR3 spans 14 amino acids. The CDR3 region is CARSLRQGRYEQYF. The DNA for the CDR3 is TGTGCCAGAAGCTTGCGACAGGGTCGCTACGAGCAGTACTTC.

This chain joins TRBV5-4 and TRBJ2-3; D possibly corresponds to TRBD1 (6 bases). V was pared by 5 bases and J by 1 base, with 14 bases between. Germline V lookup: CDR1 SGHNT, CDR2 YYREEE (reference sequence). This CDR3 has 15 residues. The CDR3 loop is CASSSEGVGTDTQYF. The CDR3, as DNA: TGTGCCAGCAGTTCTGAGGGGGTGGGCACAGATACGCAGTATTTT.

The chain recombines TRBV27 with TRBJ1-1, with no clear D. V was clipped by 2 bases and J by 2 bases, with 6 bases between them. The CDR3 has 13 amino acids. Germline CDR1 is MNHEY and CDR2 is SMNVEV (reference sequence). The CDR3 bases are TGTGCCAGCAGTTTACAGGCAAACACTGAAGCTTTCTTT. This encodes CASSLQANTEAFF.

The chain links TRBV7-2 to TRBJ2-1, with TRBD1 identical over 7 bases. V lost 0 bases, J lost 2 bases, and 7 bases stayed unmatched. Germline V gene sequence: CDR1 SGHTA, CDR2 FQGNSA. The CDR3 sequence is 17 residues long. CDR3 sequence: CASSLARTGNPYNEQFF. Here the CDR3 DNA reads TGTGCCAGCAGCTTAGCGCGGACAGGTAATCCCTACAATGAGCAGTTCTTC. The variable domain in full, completed from reference TRBV7-2 and TRBJ2-1, reads GAGVSQSPSNKVTEKGKDVELRCDPISGHTALYWYRQSLGQGLEFLIYFQGNSAPDKSGLPSDRFSAERTGGSVSTLTIQRTQQEDSAVYLCASSLARTGNPYNEQFFGPGTRLTVL.

The gene calls are TRBV2 and TRBJ2-7; 8 bases agree with TRBD2. V shed 4 bases, J shed 3 bases, and the junction held 5 bases outside the gene matches. Germline V gene data show CDR1 as SNHLY and CDR2 as FYNNEI. This CDR3 spans 14 amino acids. The CDR3 sequence: CASSGVSGDYEQYF. The CDR3 DNA reads TGTGCCAGCAGTGGGGTTAGCGGGGACTACGAGCAGTACTTC.

To note about this clone: The identical CDR3 is also encoded by other nucleotide sequences in the sample. The chain joins TRBV3-1 (or the pseudogene TRBV3-2) to TRBJ1-1; no clear D gene. CDR1 and CDR2 (germline): LGHDT, YNNKEL (reference sequence). This CDR3 has 13 amino acids. The V and J ends lost 1 base and 2 bases respectively, with 5 bases between them. CDR3 amino acids: CASSQGANTEAFF. DNA for the CDR3: TGTGCCAGCAGCCAAGGCGCAAACACTGAAGCTTTCTTT.

V gene TRBV14 combines with J gene TRBJ2-5, with 8 bases lining up with TRBD1. After removal of 3 bases from V and 7 bases from J, the junction contained 10 bases not matched to a gene. The length of the CDR3 is 15 residues. The V gene's germline CDR1 is SGHDN and CDR2 FVKESK. The CDR3 bases are TGTGCCAGCAGCCATCTGACAGGGGCGCCATGGACCCAGTACTTC. It codes for CASSHLTGAPWTQYF.

The chain has TRBV19 and TRBJ1-2; D gene unclear. The CDR3 consists of 13 residues. Trimming cost V 3 bases and J 0 bases, with 5 bases left between them. Germline CDR1 reads LNHDA; CDR2 reads SQIVND (reference sequence). The CDR3 sequence: CASSMLTNYGYTF. CDR3 sequence (DNA): TGTGCCAGTAGTATGCTAACTAACTATGGCTACACCTTC.

The rearrangement uses TRBV7-9 and TRBJ2-1, with 8 bases fitting TRBD2. From germline, CDR1 is SEHNR and CDR2 FQNEAQ (reference sequence). The length of the CDR3 is 15 residues. Trimming at V came to 11 bases and at J to 2 bases, leaving 11 bases not matched to a gene. CDR3 amino acids: CAAQRRTSTYNEQFF. CDR3 nucleotide sequence: TGTGCCGCCCAGCGCCGGACTAGCACCTACAATGAGCAGTTCTTC. Together with reference TRBV7-9 and TRBJ2-1, the CDR3 gives the full variable domain: DTGVSQNPRHKITKRGQNVTFRCDPISEHNRLYWYRQTLGQGPEFLTYFQNEAQLEKSRLLSDRFSAERPKGSFSTLEIQRTEQGDSAMYLCAAQRRTSTYNEQFFGPGTRLTVL.

The chain joins TRBV5-1 to TRBJ1-1; 7 nucleotides line up with TRBD1. Germline V gives CDR1 SGHRS, CDR2 YFSETQ. V was clipped by 0 bases and J by 5 bases; unmatched bases: 4. This CDR3 is 14 amino acids long. CDR3 DNA sequence: TGCGCCAGCAGCTTGGGACAGGGAATAACTGAAGCTTTCTTT. The encoded protein is CASSLGQGITEAFF.

The chain combines TRBV5-8 with TRBJ2-2, with D tentatively TRBD2 (6 bases). The V and J ends lost 0 bases and 5 bases respectively, with 8 bases between them. CDR3 length: 14 amino acids. Germline-derived CDR1 and CDR2 are SGHTS and YDEGEE. CDR3 loop: CASSLGRETGELFF. In DNA, the CDR3 is TGTGCCAGCAGCTTGGGTCGGGAGACCGGGGAGCTGTTTTTT.

The V call is TRBV5-1, the J call TRBJ1-5, with D possibly matching TRBD1 (6 bases). CDR1 is SGHRS, CDR2 YFSETQ, per germline. V was shortened by 3 bases and J by 4 bases, with 8 bases between the two germline ends. This CDR3 comprises 13 residues. As DNA, the CDR3 is TGCGCCAGCAGCTCGACAGGAAATCAGCCCCAGCATTTT. It specifies CASSSTGNQPQHF.

The genes are TRBV19 and TRBJ1-2; 8 nucleotides match TRBD1. This CDR3 contains 14 residues. V trimming: 3 bases; J trimming: 8 bases; junction bases outside the gene matches: 8. Germline CDR1 LNHDA, CDR2 SQIVND (reference sequence). CDR3 nucleotides: TGTGCCAGTAGTATTTGGCAGGGGGCTGGAGGCTACACCTTC. It specifies CASSIWQGAGGYTF.

The gene calls are TRBV19 and TRBJ2-7; 7 bases fit TRBD1. J was trimmed by 1 base and V by 7 bases; bases with no gene match: 4. The CDR3 has 13 amino acids. Germline lookup yields CDR1 LNHDA and CDR2 SQIVND (reference sequence). CDR3 sequence reads: CASKGGRSYEQYF. CDR3 in DNA: TGTGCCAGTAAAGGGGGCAGATCCTACGAGCAGTACTTC. The whole variable domain, filled in from reference TRBV19 and TRBJ2-7, reads DGGITQSPKYLFRKEGQNVTLSCEQNLNHDAMYWYRQDPGQGLRLIYYSQIVNDFQKGDIAEGYSVSREKKESFPLTVTSAQKNPTAFYLCASKGGRSYEQYFGPGTRLTVT.

This clone was detected only once. The chain joins TRBV24-1 to TRBJ2-5; D may be TRBD2 (5 bases). Germline lookup yields CDR1 KGHDR and CDR2 SFDVKD. This CDR3 has 14 amino acids. V lost 4 bases, J lost 2 bases, and 10 bases lay in between. In DNA, the CDR3 is TGTGCCACCAGTGAGTCCGGGGTACAAGAGACCCAGTACTTC. It specifies CATSESGVQETQYF.